The T cell receptor beta chain described here comes from a study of T cells in Graves' hyperthyroidism and ophthalmopathy. There were TCR beta CDR3 regions amplified from RNA transcripts. A set of HTBI primers served as the primers for a first-round RT-PCR of the TCR CDR3. Via MiXCR, TCRdb re-called the multiplex PCR reads, giving one row per CDR3 protein. The sample shows hundreds of thousands of distinct CDR3 sequences, about 38% of them seen only once. The CDR3 spans 16 residues. V was trimmed by 2 bases and J by 1 base, leaving 12 bases between them. Germline V gene data show CDR1 as SGHKS and CDR2 as YYEKEE (reference sequence).

Specimen: blood. This receptor was identified in a man aged 18 to 30 with Graves' hyperthyroidism. This chain links TRBV5-5 with TRBJ2-2; D is undetermined. The CDR3 spells CASSLEGMRNTGELFF. The CDR3 nucleotides read TGTGCCAGCAGCTTAGAAGGGATGAGGAACACCGGGGAGCTGTTTTTT.